This TCR beta chain was identified during a study of blood T cell repertoires in COVID-19. The data were produced by immunoSEQ multiplex PCR, yet TCRdb's version contains in-frame clones alone and is incomplete. This table holds about 140,000 clones, 85% to 90% found once. Trimming shortened V by 5 bases and J by 1 base, and 11 bases separated the two germline ends. The CDR3 runs 15 residues. Germline V lookup: CDR1 SSHAT, CDR2 FNYEAQ (reference sequence). The sample was peripheral blood. V usage is TRBV7-7 and J usage is TRBJ2-2; tentative D call: TRBD1 (6 bases). The TCR comes from a woman in her thirties or forties with acute or convalescent COVID-19. The CDR3 region is CASSPKTGNTGELFF. The CDR3, as DNA: TGTGCCAGCAGCCCAAAGACAGGGAACACCGGGGAGCTGTTTTTT.